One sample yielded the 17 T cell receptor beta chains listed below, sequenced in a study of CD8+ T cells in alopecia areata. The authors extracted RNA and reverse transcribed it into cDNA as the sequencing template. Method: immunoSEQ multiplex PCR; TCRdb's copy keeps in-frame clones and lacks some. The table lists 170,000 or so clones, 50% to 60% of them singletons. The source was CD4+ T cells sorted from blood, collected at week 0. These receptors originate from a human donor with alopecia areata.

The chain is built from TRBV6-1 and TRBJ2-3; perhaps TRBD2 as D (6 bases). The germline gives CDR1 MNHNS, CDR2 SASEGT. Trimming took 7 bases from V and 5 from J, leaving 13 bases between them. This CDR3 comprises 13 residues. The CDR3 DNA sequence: TGTGCCAGCATGGAGGGCGCGAGAGATACGCAGTATTTT. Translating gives CASMEGARDTQYF.

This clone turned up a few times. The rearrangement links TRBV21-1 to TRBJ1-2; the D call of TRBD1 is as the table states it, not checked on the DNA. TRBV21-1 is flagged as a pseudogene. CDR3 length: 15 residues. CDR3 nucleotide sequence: TGTGCCAGCAGCCCCGGGACAGGGGAGTGTCGTGGCTACACCTTC. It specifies CASSPGTGECRGYTF.

The CDR3, as DNA: TGTGCCAGCAGCCAAGATCCCGACACCCCCGCGGACAGCTACGAGCAGTACTTC. It yields the protein CASSQDPDTPADSYEQYF. The J gene is TRBJ2-7, the V gene TRBV4-2, with TRBD1 as a possible D gene (6 bases). The CDR3 runs 18 residues. Trimming stripped 0 bases from V and 3 bases from J, with 21 bases between. Germline CDR1 LGHNA, CDR2 YNFKEQ.

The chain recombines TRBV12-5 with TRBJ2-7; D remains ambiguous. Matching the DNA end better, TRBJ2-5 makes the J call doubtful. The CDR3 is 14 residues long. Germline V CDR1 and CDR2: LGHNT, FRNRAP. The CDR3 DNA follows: TGTGCTAGTGGTTTGGTCGGCCCTCAAGAGACCCAGTACTTC. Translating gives CASGLVGPQETQYF.

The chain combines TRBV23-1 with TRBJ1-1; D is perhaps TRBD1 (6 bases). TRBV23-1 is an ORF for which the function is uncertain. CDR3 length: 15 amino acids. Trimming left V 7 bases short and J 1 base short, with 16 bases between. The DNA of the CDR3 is TGCGCCAGCACCCTGCCGGACAGAGAGAACACTGAAGCTTTCTTT. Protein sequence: CASTLPDRENTEAFF.

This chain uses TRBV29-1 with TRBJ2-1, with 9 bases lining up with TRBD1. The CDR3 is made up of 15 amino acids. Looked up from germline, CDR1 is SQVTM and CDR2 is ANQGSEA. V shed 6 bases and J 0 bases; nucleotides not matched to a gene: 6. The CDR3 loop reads CSVRGTGSSYNEQFF. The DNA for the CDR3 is TGCAGCGTGAGGGGGACAGGGAGCTCCTACAATGAGCAGTTCTTC.

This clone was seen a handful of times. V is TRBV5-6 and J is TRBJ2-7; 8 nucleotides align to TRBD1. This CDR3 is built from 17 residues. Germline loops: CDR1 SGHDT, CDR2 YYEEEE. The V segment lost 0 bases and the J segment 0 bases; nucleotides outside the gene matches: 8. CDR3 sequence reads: CASSLGWDGTGSYEQYF. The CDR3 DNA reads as TGTGCCAGCAGCTTGGGATGGGACGGGACAGGCTCCTACGAGCAGTACTTC.

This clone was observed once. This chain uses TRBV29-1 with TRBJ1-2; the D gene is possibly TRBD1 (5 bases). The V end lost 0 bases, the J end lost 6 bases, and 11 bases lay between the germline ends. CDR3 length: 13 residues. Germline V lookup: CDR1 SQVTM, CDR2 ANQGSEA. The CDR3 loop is CSVEEAGLNGYTF. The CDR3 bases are TGCAGCGTTGAAGAGGCAGGGTTGAATGGCTACACCTTC.

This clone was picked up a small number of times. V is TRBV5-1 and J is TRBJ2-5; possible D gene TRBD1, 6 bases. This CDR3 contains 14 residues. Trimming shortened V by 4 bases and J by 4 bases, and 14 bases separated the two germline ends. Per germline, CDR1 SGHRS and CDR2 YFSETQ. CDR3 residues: CASSREQGRETQYF. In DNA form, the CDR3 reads TGCGCCAGCAGCAGGGAACAGGGCCGAGAGACCCAGTACTTC.

The CDR3 bases are TGTGCCAGCAGCTTGGTTCAGGGAAACTCCGAGCAGTACTTC. Amino acid sequence: CASSLVQGNSEQYF. This chain connects TRBV5-7 to TRBJ2-7; D is perhaps TRBD1 (5 bases). TRBV5-7 is an open reading frame whose function is uncertain. CDR3 length equals 14 residues. The ends were cut back, 0 bases at V and 6 bases at J, with 13 bases in the middle.

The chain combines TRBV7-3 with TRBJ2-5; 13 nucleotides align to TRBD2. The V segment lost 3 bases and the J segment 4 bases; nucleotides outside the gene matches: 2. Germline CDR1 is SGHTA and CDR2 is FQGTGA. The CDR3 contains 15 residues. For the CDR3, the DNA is TGTGCCAGCAGCTTGGGACTAGCGGGGATAGAGACCCAGTACTTC. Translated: CASSLGLAGIETQYF.

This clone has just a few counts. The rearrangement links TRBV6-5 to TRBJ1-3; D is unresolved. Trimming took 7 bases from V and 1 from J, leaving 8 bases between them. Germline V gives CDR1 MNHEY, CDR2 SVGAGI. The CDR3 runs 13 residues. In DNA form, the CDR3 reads TGTGCCAGCAAAGAGGCATCTGGAAACACCATATATTTT. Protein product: CASKEASGNTIYF.

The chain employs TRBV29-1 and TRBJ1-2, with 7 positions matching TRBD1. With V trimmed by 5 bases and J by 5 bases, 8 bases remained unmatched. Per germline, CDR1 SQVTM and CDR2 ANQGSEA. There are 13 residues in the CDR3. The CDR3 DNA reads TGCAGCGTTTATACAGGGGCTGGGTATGGCTACACCTTC. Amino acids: CSVYTGAGYGYTF.

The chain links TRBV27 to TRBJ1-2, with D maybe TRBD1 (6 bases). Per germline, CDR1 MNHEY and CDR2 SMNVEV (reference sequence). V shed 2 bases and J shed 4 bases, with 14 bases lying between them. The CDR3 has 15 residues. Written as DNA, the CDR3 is TGTGCCAGCAGTTTAACGGGGGCGCGCGGCTATGGCTACACCTTC. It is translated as CASSLTGARGYGYTF.

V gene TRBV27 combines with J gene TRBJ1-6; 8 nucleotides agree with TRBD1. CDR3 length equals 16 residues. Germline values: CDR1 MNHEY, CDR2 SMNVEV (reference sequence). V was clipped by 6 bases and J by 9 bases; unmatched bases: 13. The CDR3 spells CASRGSTGAGGSPLHF. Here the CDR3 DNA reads TGTGCCAGCAGAGGATCGACAGGGGCGGGCGGTTCACCCCTCCACTTT.

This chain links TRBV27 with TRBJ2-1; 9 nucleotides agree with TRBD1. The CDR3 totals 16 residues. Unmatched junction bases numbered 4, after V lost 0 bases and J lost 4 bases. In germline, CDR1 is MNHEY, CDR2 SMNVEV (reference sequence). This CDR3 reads CASSLSGTGLYNEQFF. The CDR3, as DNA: TGTGCCAGCAGTTTATCCGGGACAGGGTTATACAATGAGCAGTTCTTC.

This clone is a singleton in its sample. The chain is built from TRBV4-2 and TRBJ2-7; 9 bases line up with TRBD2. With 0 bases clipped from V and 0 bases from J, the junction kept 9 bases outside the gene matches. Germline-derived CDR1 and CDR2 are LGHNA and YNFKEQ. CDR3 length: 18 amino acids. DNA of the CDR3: TGTGCCAGCAGCCAAGATACCCCTGGACTAGCGACCTCCTACGAGCAGTACTTC. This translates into CASSQDTPGLATSYEQYF.